The subject of this entry is one T cell receptor beta chain. Its target is not known. This sample stems from a study of vaccination and CD4 T cells after COVID-19. Scientists ran DNA taken from cultured CD4+ T cells through the Oncomine TCR Beta short-read assay for sequencing. Investigators obtained genomic DNA by extraction from cultured CD4+ T cells. Using its own MiXCR run on the PCR reads, TCRdb lists one record per CDR3 protein. Here the sample spans about 9,500 distinct CDR3 sequences, about 66% being singletons. As to treatment: approximately 11-day PBMC culture with coronavirus spike peptide pools or control peptides (ViraFEST assay). Looked up from germline, CDR1 is MNHEY and CDR2 is SVGAGI. Deletions cut 2 bases from V and 4 bases from J, with 19 bases between. This CDR3 has 17 residues.

This sequence originates from a human donor who had recovered from COVID-19. The sample consisted of CD4+ T cells from blood, cultured in vitro. This chain links TRBV6-5 with TRBJ2-3; tentatively, D is TRBD1 or TRBD2 (6 bases each). The CDR3 spells CASSYPMTGALPDTQYF. In nucleotides, the CDR3 is TGTGCCAGCAGTTACCCAATGACGGGGGCGCTACCAGATACGCAGTATTTT.